The subject of this entry is one TCR beta chain. Its antigen is still unknown. Coverage ceases 3 residues before the CDR3 finishes, and the germline J gene fills in the end. The source of the sample is a study of T cell clonality in common variable immunodeficiency (dated by TCRdb to 2014 to 2015). Paper-wide results and their limitations: Patient heterogeneity within the CVID cohort put limits on correlating repertoire features with clinical complications. Fewer TCRbeta clones were shared among CVID subjects than among healthy controls (p < 0.0001). CVID TCRbeta sequences were reported to have fewer deletions and N-nucleotide insertions and to lack highly modified clones with 13 or more V deletions. It was noted by the authors that sequencing of the repertoires of T cell subpopulations would be needed to clarify the cause of the increased clonality in CVID. Despite equal DNA input, controls averaged around 80,000 unique sequences per sample versus about 32,000 in CVID samples. TCRbeta clonality was higher in CVID subjects than in healthy controls (t-test p = 0.018), and the increase was most characteristic of about a third of subjects.

CDR1 is given as SNHLY and CDR2 as FYNNEI, both from the germline V gene. Trimming takes 6 bases from V and 0 bases from J, and the germline ends sit 9 bases apart. The cysteine opens and the phenylalanine closes a CDR3 of 14 amino acids. Of the CDR3's DNA, 33 bases were read; they are in frame from base 1. For sequencing input, CVID and control samples contributed equivalent amounts of genomic DNA. For every sample, a 60 bp segment covering the rearranged TCRbeta CDR3 region was amplified and then sequenced. The immunoSEQ assay, a bias-corrected multiplex PCR combined with high-throughput sequencing, was used for TCRbeta amplification. In the authors' own workflow: Every unique nucleotide sequence was considered a clone and was annotated with V, D and J genes, copy number and frequency. Sequences were labeled productive if in frame, and non-productive if out of frame or containing stop codons. As previously described, Shannon's entropy was used to calculate clonality. The predicted amino acid sequences of productive clones were used to derive mean CDR3 Kyte-Doolittle hydropathy. Scaled V gene usage was hierarchically clustered using Manhattan distance and complete linkage with the R hclust function. Sharing of clones by CDR3 amino acid sequence was evaluated by resampling 12 repertoires per group over 100 rounds. The repertoires were searched for over 55 published EBV-specific and fewer than 250 published CMV-specific TCRbeta sequences. Two CVID samples yielding fewer than 10,000 sequences were excluded from analysis, leaving 42 CVID repertoires. What TCRdb holds here is the immuneACCESS table cut down to in-frame rearrangements. Part of the clones is not present; checked against another copy, under half of the missing clones reflect an unresolved V gene, and the others are unexplained. V and J calls and clone size are those listed in that table; D and trimming were worked out from the DNA. The table records under 30,000 clones for this sample, and not one of them appears only once. The ten largest make up around an eighth of the sample.

Predominantly Caucasian heritage was noted among both the CVID patients and the healthy controls. From each donor, about 5 to 8 ml of heparinized peripheral whole blood was collected. TCRbeta CDR3 repertoires were sequenced from genomic DNA of adults with common variable immune deficiency (CVID) and healthy adult controls. The control group comprised some 22 healthy adult volunteers, some 12 female and approximately ten male, aged 23 to 66 years with a mean age of around 37. To isolate peripheral blood mononuclear cells, diluted blood was subjected to density centrifugation over Hypaque 1077 or Ficoll-Paque. Genomic DNA was extracted from unsorted mononuclear cells by Qiagen column purification or by a centrifugation-based method.

The TCR originated in a person between 18 and 75 years old in good health. The sequence joins TRBV2 to TRBJ1-5, with no confidently assigned D gene. Material: peripheral blood mononuclear cells. Incomplete CDR3 DNA: TGTGCCAGCAGCGAGCCTTATAGCAATCAGCCC. Translated, this is CASSEPYSNQP. The full CDR3 sequence reads CASSEPYSNQPQHF. With the rest looked up from the reference TRBV2 and TRBJ1-5 genes rather than sequenced, the full variable domain is EPEVTQTPSHQVTQMGQEVILRCVPISNHLYFYWYRQILGQKVEFLVSFYNNEISEKSEIFDDQFSVERPDGSNFTLKIRSTKLEDSAMYFCASSEPYSNQPQHFGDGTRLSIL.